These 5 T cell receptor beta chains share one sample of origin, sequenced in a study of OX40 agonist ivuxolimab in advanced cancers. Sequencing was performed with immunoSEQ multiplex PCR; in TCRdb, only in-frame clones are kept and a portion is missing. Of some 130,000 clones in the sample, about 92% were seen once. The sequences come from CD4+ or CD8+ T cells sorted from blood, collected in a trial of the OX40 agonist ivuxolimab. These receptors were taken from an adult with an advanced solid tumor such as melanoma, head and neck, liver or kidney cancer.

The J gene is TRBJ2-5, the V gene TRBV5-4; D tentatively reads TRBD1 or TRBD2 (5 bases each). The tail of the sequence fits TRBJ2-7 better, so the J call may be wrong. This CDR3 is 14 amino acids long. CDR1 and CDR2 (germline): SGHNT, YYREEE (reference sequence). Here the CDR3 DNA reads TGTGCCAGCAGCCCAGGGACCACCCGCTACGAGCAGTACTTC. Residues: CASSPGTTRYEQYF.

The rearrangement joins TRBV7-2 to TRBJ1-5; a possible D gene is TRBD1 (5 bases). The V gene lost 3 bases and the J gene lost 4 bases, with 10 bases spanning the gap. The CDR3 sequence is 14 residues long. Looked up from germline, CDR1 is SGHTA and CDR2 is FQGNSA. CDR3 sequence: CASSLGVGNQPQHF. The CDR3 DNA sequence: TGTGCCAGCAGCTTGGGGGTTGGGAATCAGCCCCAGCATTTT.

CDR3: CASSGQGSYNEQFF. CDR3 DNA sequence: TGCGCCAGCAGCGGACAGGGTTCCTACAATGAGCAGTTCTTC. The chain links TRBV5-1 to TRBJ2-1; 8 bases are a match to TRBD1. The CDR3 runs 14 residues. Germline CDR1 is SGHRS and CDR2 is YFSETQ. The J segment lost 1 base and the V segment lost 4 bases, leaving 1 base of the junction unmatched.

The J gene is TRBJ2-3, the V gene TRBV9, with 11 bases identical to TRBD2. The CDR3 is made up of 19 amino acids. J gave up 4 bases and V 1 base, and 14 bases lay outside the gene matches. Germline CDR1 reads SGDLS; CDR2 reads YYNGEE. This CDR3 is CASSVSSKTSGSRADTQYF. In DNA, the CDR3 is TGTGCCAGCAGCGTATCCTCCAAAACTAGCGGGAGTAGGGCAGATACGCAGTATTTT.

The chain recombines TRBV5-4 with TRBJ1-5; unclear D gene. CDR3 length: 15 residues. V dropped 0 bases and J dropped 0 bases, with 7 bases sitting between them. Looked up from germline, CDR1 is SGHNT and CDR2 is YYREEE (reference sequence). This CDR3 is CASSLEPNSNQPQHF. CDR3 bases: TGTGCCAGCAGCTTGGAACCAAATAGCAATCAGCCCCAGCATTTT.